This TCR beta chain is drawn from a study of T cell changes during pregnancy in multiple sclerosis. Repertoires were generated with immunoSEQ multiplex PCR, while TCRdb's copy carries only in-frame clones and drops some. The table includes some 37,000 clones, 88% detected once. The ends lost 2 bases at V and 1 base at J; junction bases unmatched: 5. Looked up from germline, CDR1 is MNHEY and CDR2 is SVGAGI. The CDR3 consists of 15 residues. This TCR came from a female donor with multiple sclerosis, enrolled in a pregnancy study. The sample consisted of CD4+ T cells from peripheral blood mononuclear cells, taken before pregnancy. The V and J genes are TRBV6-5 and TRBJ2-7; TRBD2 matches at 7 bases. CDR3 coding DNA: TGTGCCAGCAGTTACACGGGAGGTAGATCCTACGAGCAGTACTTC. It codes for CASSYTGGRSYEQYF.